There are a few counts of the clone carrying this TCR beta chain. This record belongs to a study of metastatic and nonmetastatic thyroid tumors. The CDR3 has 13 residues. Per the germline V gene, CDR1 is DFQATT and CDR2 is SNEGSKA (reference sequence). V dropped 6 bases and J dropped 3 bases, with 15 bases sitting between them. Patients underwent thyroid surgery, and none had received any treatment before it. TCRdb called clones again from the PCR reads with MiXCR. This sample has tens of thousands of clones, with about 15% found just once. The origin of this receptor is a male donor with papillary thyroid cancer or a benign thyroid nodule (not recorded which). Some clones in this sample may be carry-over from other donors' samples. This chain joins TRBV20-1 and TRBJ2-7, with D perhaps matching TRBD2 (5 bases). Material for sequencing was blood. Here the CDR3 reads CSALTEGGYEQYF. CDR3 nucleotide sequence: TGCAGTGCCCTGACCGAGGGCGGCTACGAGCAGTACTTC.